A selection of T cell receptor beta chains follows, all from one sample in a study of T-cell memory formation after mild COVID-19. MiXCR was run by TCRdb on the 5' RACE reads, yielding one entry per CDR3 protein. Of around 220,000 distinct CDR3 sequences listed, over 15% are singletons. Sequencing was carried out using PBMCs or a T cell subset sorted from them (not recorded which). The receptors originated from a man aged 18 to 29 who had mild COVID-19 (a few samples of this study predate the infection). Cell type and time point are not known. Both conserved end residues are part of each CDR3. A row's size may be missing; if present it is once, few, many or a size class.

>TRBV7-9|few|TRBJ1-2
CASSLTEGYGYTF
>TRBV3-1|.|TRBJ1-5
CASSQDVVQPQHF
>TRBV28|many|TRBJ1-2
CASSLGFGYTF
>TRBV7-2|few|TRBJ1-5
CASSLEVTARGNQPQHF
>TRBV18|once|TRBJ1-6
CASSPGQRYNSPLHF
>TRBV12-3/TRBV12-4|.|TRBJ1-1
CASRGDSSTTEAFF
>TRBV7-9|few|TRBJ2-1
CASGVAEQFF
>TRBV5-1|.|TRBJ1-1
CASSRTFTGQGPLNTEAFF
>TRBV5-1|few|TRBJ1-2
CASSGTAENYGYTF
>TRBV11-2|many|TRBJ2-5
CASSPGGTQETQYF
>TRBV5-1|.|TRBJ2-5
CASSPGASWLETQYF
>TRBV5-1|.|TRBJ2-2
CASSRAGVGRAGELFF
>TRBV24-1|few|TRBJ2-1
CATSAHNEQFF
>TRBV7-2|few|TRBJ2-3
CASSSDVSTDTQYF
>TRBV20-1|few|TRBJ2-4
CSATVPGTNIQYF
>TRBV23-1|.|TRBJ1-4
CALTGDGLFF
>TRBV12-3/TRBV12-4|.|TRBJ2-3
CASSFSGARTDTQYF